This T cell receptor beta chain is drawn from a study of blood T cell repertoires in COVID-19. Study overall: From the United States, Italy and Spain came samples of acute and convalescent COVID-19. PBMCs, B-cell-depleted T cells, or T cells were the source of the cDNA or gDNA that made up the material.

Original processing methods: Reference gene primer amplification in the assay estimated nucleated cell counts. TCRdb keeps only in-frame clones here, not all; method: immunoSEQ multiplex PCR. V and J calls and clone size are those listed in that table; D and trimming were worked out from the DNA. This sample has roughly 250,000 clones, with approximately 90% found just once. What was sequenced was peripheral blood. The sequence derives from a middle-aged woman who had recovered from COVID-19.

CDR3 bases: TGTGCCAGCAGCTATCGGGAACGGCTCGAGAACACTGAAGCTTTCTTT. Its protein product is CASSYRERLENTEAFF. This chain uses TRBV7-2 with TRBJ1-1; D is unresolved. Germline V CDR1 and CDR2: SGHTA, FQGNSA. The V end lost 4 bases, the J end lost 1 base, and 16 bases lay between the germline ends. This CDR3 is built from 16 residues.